These T cell receptor beta chains were read from a single sample in a study of shared clonotypes between healthy human individuals. Method: immunoSEQ multiplex PCR; TCRdb's copy keeps in-frame clones and lacks some. The table includes about 330,000 clones, over 75% detected once. The sample was memory CD8+ T cells sorted from blood. Receptors originate from a man younger than 35 in good health. The CDR3 runs from the conserved cysteine through the conserved F or W. The D gene is left open where the match is weak. Some rows mark clone size as missing; the rest say once, few, many or name a class of expanded clone.

D gene	J gene	clone size	V gene	CDR3 protein	CDR3 DNA
TRBD2	TRBJ2-1	-	TRBV13	CASSLRLAGGPSNHNEQFF	TGTGCCAGCAGCTTAAGACTAGCGGGAGGGCCTTCTAACCACAATGAGCAGTTCTTC
-	TRBJ2-7	-	TRBV11-2	CASSFEGGHFYEQYF	TGTGCCAGCAGCTTCGAGGGGGGACATTTCTACGAGCAGTACTTC
TRBD1	TRBJ2-2	-	TRBV5-6	CASSLPPGQGISPGELFF	TGTGCCAGCAGCCTACCCCCGGGACAGGGAATTTCCCCGGGGGAGCTGTTTTTT
-	TRBJ2-1	-	TRBV27	CASSSSFGPRRNEQFF	TGTGCCAGCAGCTCCTCGTTCGGGCCACGACGCAATGAGCAGTTCTTC
-	TRBJ2-7	few	TRBV27	CASSLGTEGYEQYF	TGTGCCAGCAGTTTAGGTACAGAGGGCTACGAGCAGTACTTC
-	TRBJ2-1	-	TRBV9	CASSDRESITDEQFF	TGTGCCAGCAGCGACAGGGAGAGTATAACGGATGAGCAGTTCTTC
-	TRBJ2-7	-	TRBV6-1	CASSEGGAHEQYF	TGTGCCAGCAGTGAGGGCGGGGCTCACGAGCAGTACTTC
-	TRBJ2-2	-	TRBV19	CASSMVGDTGELFF	TGTGCCAGTAGTATGGTAGGGGACACCGGGGAGCTGTTTTTT
TRBD2	TRBJ2-3	-	TRBV27	CASSPLVAGDTDTQYF	TGTGCCAGCAGTCCCCTCGTAGCGGGGGACACAGATACGCAGTATTTT
-	TRBJ1-2	-	TRBV5-1	CASSLRTAHGWHGYTF	TGCGCCAGCAGCTTAAGGACAGCCCACGGATGGCATGGCTACACCTTC
-	TRBJ2-3	-	TRBV5-6	CASSYGTDTQYF	TGTGCCAGCAGCTACGGGACAGATACGCAGTATTTT
-	TRBJ1-6	few	TRBV11-1	CASSLEGTAPLHF	TGTGCCAGCAGCCTAGAGGGGACGGCACCCCTCCACTTT
-	TRBJ2-6	few	TRBV27	CASSLGGANVLTF	TGTGCCAGCAGTTTGGGTGGGGCCAACGTCCTGACTTTC
-	TRBJ1-2	-	TRBV5-1	CASSLNQGFNYGYTF	TGCGCCAGCAGCTTAAACCAGGGGTTTAACTATGGCTACACCTTC
-	TRBJ2-7	-	TRBV6-6	CASSYSLGYEQYF	TGTGCCAGCAGTTACTCCTTAGGATACGAGCAGTACTTC
-	TRBJ1-3	-	TRBV12-5	CASGSPWEGPSGNTIYF	TGTGCTAGTGGTTCCCCCTGGGAGGGGCCCTCTGGAAACACCATATATTTT
TRBD1	TRBJ1-5	-	TRBV6-9	CARRRDSNNQPQHF	TGTGCCAGGCGCCGGGACAGCAACAATCAGCCCCAGCATTTT
-	TRBJ2-7	-	TRBV6-1	CASSGSGFGYEQYF	TGTGCCAGCAGTGGGTCAGGGTTCGGGTACGAGCAGTACTTC
TRBD1	TRBJ2-2	-	TRBV6-5	CASLGGQGWTGELFF	TGTGCCAGCCTTGGGGGACAGGGGTGGACCGGGGAGCTGTTTTTT
-	TRBJ1-1	-	TRBV5-6	CASSLKLAEAFF	TGTGCCAGCAGCTTGAAGTTGGCTGAAGCTTTCTTT
-	TRBJ2-3	once	TRBV27	CASSLLGASADTQYF	TGTGCCAGCAGTTTATTGGGGGCTTCGGCAGATACGCAGTATTTT
-	TRBJ1-2	-	TRBV5-6	CASSLGTTATWGYTF	TGTGCCAGCAGCTTGGGTACAACAGCGACGTGGGGCTACACCTTC
-	TRBJ2-7	-	TRBV28	CASSSHADSAYEQYF	TGTGCCAGCAGTTCCCACGCCGACAGCGCCTACGAGCAGTACTTC
-	TRBJ1-1	once	TRBV5-5	CASSLGMNTEAFF	TGTGCCAGCAGCTTGGGCATGAACACTGAAGCTTTCTTT
-	TRBJ2-7	-	TRBV7-9	CASSFDGSEGEQYF	TGTGCCAGCAGCTTTGACGGCAGCGAAGGCGAGCAGTACTTC
TRBD1	TRBJ1-2	-	TRBV6-5	CASSYGTGASTF	TGTGCCAGCAGTTACGGAACAGGGGCAAGCACCTTC
TRBD1	TRBJ2-7	-	TRBV27	CASSPGQGYEQYF	TGTGCCAGCAGTCCAGGACAGGGTTACGAGCAGTACTTC
TRBD2	TRBJ2-1	-	TRBV4-1	CASSLVGTSGSNEQFF	TGCGCCAGCAGCCTCGTCGGGACTAGCGGGAGCAATGAGCAGTTCTTC
-	TRBJ2-7	-	TRBV9	CASSPRQDFYEQYF	TGTGCCAGCAGCCCACGACAGGATTTCTACGAGCAGTACTTC
-	TRBJ1-5	once	TRBV7-6	CASSLLQGTLYSNQPQHF	TGTGCCAGCAGCTTACTCCAAGGAACATTATATAGCAATCAGCCCCAGCATTTT
TRBD2	TRBJ2-3	-	TRBV14	CASSLGTSGIRDTQYF	TGTGCCAGCAGCCTAGGGACTAGCGGGATCCGAGATACGCAGTATTTT
-	TRBJ1-1	-	TRBV4-1	CASSHLEAALNTEAFF	TGCGCCAGCAGCCACTTGGAGGCGGCACTGAACACTGAAGCTTTCTTT
TRBD1	TRBJ1-1	-	TRBV7-2	CASSSWDREAFF	TGTGCCAGCAGCTCCTGGGACAGGGAGGCTTTCTTT
-	TRBJ1-6	-	TRBV5-1	CASSFDTTYNSPLHF	TGCGCCAGCAGCTTTGACACGACCTATAATTCACCCCTCCACTTT
TRBD2	TRBJ2-7	-	TRBV7-2	CASSPLAGGPREQYF	TGTGCCAGCAGTCCTCTAGCGGGGGGGCCTCGAGAGCAGTACTTC